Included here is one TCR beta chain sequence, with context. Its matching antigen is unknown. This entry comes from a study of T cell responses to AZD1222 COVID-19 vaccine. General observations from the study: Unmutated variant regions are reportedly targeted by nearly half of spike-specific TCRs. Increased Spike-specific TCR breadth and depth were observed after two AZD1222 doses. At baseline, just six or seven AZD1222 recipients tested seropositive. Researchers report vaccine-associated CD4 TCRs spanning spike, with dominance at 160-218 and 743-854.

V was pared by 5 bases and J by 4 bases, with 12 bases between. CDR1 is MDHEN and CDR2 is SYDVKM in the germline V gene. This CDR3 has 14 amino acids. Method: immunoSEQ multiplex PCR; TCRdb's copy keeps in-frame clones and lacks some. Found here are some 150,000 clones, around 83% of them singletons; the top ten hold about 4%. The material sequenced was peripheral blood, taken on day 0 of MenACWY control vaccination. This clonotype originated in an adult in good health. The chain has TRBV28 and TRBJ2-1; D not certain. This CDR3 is CASSTPDTYNEQFF. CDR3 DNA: TGTGCCAGCAGTACTCCTGACACTTACAATGAGCAGTTCTTC.